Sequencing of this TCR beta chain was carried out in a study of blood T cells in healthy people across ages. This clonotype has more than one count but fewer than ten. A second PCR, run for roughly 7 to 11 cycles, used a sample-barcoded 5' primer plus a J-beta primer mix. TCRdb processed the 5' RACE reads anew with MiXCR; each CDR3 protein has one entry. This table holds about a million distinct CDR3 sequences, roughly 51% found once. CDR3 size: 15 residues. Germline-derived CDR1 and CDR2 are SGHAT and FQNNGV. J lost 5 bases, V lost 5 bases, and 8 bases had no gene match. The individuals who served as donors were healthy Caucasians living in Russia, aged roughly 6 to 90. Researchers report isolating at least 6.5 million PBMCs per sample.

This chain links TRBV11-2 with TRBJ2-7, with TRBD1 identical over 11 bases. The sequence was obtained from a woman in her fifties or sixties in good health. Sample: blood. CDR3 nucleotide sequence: TGTGCCAGCAGCGCCGGGACAGGGGGTATCAACGAGCAGTACTTC. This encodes CASSAGTGGINEQYF.